The entry below describes one TCR beta chain. Its antigen is unknown. Base qualities were left out, and no much larger clone turns up one base away. The treatment or condition label, as the study defines it: roughly 19 received Ad26.COV2.S at low or high dose, single or two shots; 5 received placebo; per-sample allocation not given. Repertoires of vaccine and placebo recipients were sequenced from samples taken on day 63 after the first injection. Cohort 1b enrolled about two dozen adults aged 18-55 years at a single site in Boston, USA, between 29 July and 7 August 2020. Ad26.COV2.S consisted of a replication-incompetent adenovirus type 26 vector by which a prefusion-stabilized SARS-CoV-2 spike protein from the original Wuhan strain was expressed. This record belongs to a study of Ad26.COV2.S vaccination and SARS-CoV-2 variants (dated by TCRdb to the early 2020s). Context from the whole study: Vaccine-arm donors came from COV1001, a multicentre, randomized, double-blind, placebo-controlled phase I-IIa trial of Ad26.COV2.S in healthy adults. Ad26.COV2.S was given intramuscularly at 5x10^10 or 1x10^11 viral particles, as a single shot or as two shots 56 days apart. The specificity and breadth of SARS-CoV-2-reactive T cell receptors after Ad26.COV2.S vaccination were assessed by TCRbeta repertoire sequencing. The TCR-sequenced set comprised approximately 32 samples: some 19 Ad26.COV2.S vaccine recipients, 5 placebo recipients and 8 SARS-CoV-2 convalescent individuals. Trial participants were randomized into five groups of five: low-dose or high-dose Ad26.COV2.S given once or twice, or placebo on both occasions. Investigators did not know the trial group allocation while performing experiments and assessing outcomes. Here is what the overall study found, with its caveats: Higher spike-specific TCR breadth was observed in Ad26.COV2.S recipients than in placebo recipients (P = 0.0014). The authors noted that total T cell responses may have been underestimated by the TCR breadth and depth analyses. Comparing responses between vaccine doses or regimens was not something the study was powered to do. After vaccination, substantial breadth of spike-specific CD8+ and CD4+ T cell responses was reported. Vaccine and placebo recipients had comparable non-spike TCR breadth, which fits with the vaccine containing only spike.

The immunoSEQ Assay was used to sequence TCRbeta CDR3 regions. After extraction, genomic DNA underwent amplification by bias-controlled multiplex PCR, followed by high-throughput sequencing. Per the original workflow: To quantify the absolute abundance of each unique TCRbeta CDR3 region, sequences were collapsed and filtered. T cell fraction was estimated by normalization of TCRbeta template counts to usable DNA, with usable DNA being measured through amplification of reference genes present in all nucleated cells. Repertoire TCRs were annotated as SARS-CoV-2-specific when V gene, CDR3 amino acid sequence and J gene were exactly matched to a known reactive TCR set. The reference SARS-CoV-2 TCR set was derived from MIRA and filtered for enrichment in COVID-19-positive ImmuneCODE repertoires, a step that removed public or cross-reactive TCRs. Using the MIRA antigens, annotated TCRs were further analysed by specific ORF or by position within an ORF. Breadth was defined as annotated unique rearrangements over total unique productive rearrangements; depth was the summed frequency of those rearrangements. TCR breadth was compared between groups using two-sided Wilcoxon rank-sum tests. Held by TCRdb, this immuneACCESS table contains in-frame sequences only and omits some clones. Under half of the omission traces to an unresolved V gene where checked; the cause of the rest is unknown. V, J and clone size are taken as reported in that table, and D and trimming were inferred from the DNA itself. For this sample the table gives more than 250,000 clones, of which about 87% were detected only once. Together, the top ten hold around 3% of the sample.

This TCR was recovered from a person aged 18 to 59 who received the Ad26.COV2.S COVID-19 vaccine or a placebo. The sequencing used peripheral blood, collected in a trial of Ad26.COV2.S vaccine versus placebo.

The base sequence is TGTGCCAGCAGCCAAGGACAGGGGGCAGCGGGAAACACCATATATTTT. Translation gives CASSQGQGAAGNTIYF. The chain is made from TRBV7-2 and TRBJ1-3; 11 middle bases align to TRBD1. The germline V gene sets CDR1 to SGHTA and CDR2 to FQGNSA. V is trimmed back by 5 bases and J by 4 bases, and the junction contains 7 bases that no gene match accounts for. Including the terminal cysteine and phenylalanine, the CDR3 comprises 16 residues. The sequence is cut down to CDR3 DNA, 48 bases in frame from base 1.